A selection of T cell receptor beta chains follows, all from one sample in a study of CD8+ T cells in alopecia areata. TCRdb keeps only in-frame clones here, not all; method: immunoSEQ multiplex PCR. The table has hundreds of thousands of clones, around 67% seen once. This material consisted of CD4+ T cells sorted from blood, taken at week 0. These TCRs come from a human donor with alopecia areata. Both conserved end residues are trimmed from each CDR3. D genes are given only for firm matches.

v_call	d_call	j_call	cdr3_aa
TRBV7-2	-	TRBJ2-2	ASSLVATGELF
TRBV30	-	TRBJ1-6	AWTSGAPLH
TRBV30	TRBD1	TRBJ1-5	ALGTGANQPQH
TRBV29-1	-	TRBJ2-1	SVAGPTGNEQF
TRBV15	-	TRBJ2-7	ATSRVIGTAPTYEQY
TRBV5-1	TRBD1	TRBJ2-7	ASSSGTAYEQY
TRBV30	TRBD2	TRBJ2-7	AWSPSNGGAYEQY
TRBV30	-	TRBJ2-5	AWSVRSGLQETQY
TRBV9	-	TRBJ2-2	ASSRGRRNTGELF
TRBV7-2	-	TRBJ1-6	ASSLQGSPLH
TRBV9	-	TRBJ2-2	ASSVDLHTGELF